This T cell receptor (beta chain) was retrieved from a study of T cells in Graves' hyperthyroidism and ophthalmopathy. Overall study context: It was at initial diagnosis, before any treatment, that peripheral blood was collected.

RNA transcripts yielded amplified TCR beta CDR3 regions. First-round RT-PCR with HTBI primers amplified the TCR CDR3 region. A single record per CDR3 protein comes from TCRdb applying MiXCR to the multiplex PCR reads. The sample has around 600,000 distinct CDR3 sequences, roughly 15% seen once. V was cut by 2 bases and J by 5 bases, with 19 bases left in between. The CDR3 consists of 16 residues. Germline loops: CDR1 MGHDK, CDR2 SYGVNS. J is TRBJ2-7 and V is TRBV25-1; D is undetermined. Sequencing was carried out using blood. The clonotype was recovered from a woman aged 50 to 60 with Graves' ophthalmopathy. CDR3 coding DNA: TGTGCCAGCAGTGAACCGGGTTTGGCCTCAATCCACGAGCAGTACTTC. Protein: CASSEPGLASIHEQYF.